Listed below are T cell receptor beta chains from one sample, sequenced in a study of CD8 T cells in Susac syndrome. TCRdb reanalysed the immunoSEQ multiplex PCR reads using MiXCR and keeps one entry per CDR3 protein. The sample has some 190,000 distinct CDR3 sequences; over 85% are singletons. Sequenced input: CD4+ T cells from PBMCs. Every receptor here comes from a human donor in good health. Both conserved end residues are trimmed from each CDR3. Only some rows state a clone size, as once, few, many or a class for expanded clones.

>TRBV7-9|once
ASRGSGNEKLF
>TRBV7-8|.
ASSSYQANYGYT
>TRBV9|once
ASSEPGGVGVYGYT
>TRBV5-4|.
ASSSGQGDNSPLH
>TRBV4-1|.
ASSLRDRGETQY
>TRBV6-1|.
ASSELRAEQF
>TRBV23-1|.
ASSQKGRDGNQPQH
>TRBV7-2|.
ASSQKGGDRTYGYT
>TRBV6-2/TRBV6-3|.
ASSWGAVKLF
>TRBV7-9|.
ASSLDKRGARTDTQY
>TRBV28|.
ASSLSRSGANVLT
>TRBV6-5|.
ASAGAVGNEQF